The present TCR beta chain was sequenced within a study of regulatory T cells in long-lasting Graves disease. Specified time point: newly diagnosed GD, antithyroid drugs for less than 3 months. Making the TCR library involved RNA that had been extracted from PBMCs. This clonotype was detected many times. The CDR3 consists of 13 residues. Unmatched junction bases numbered 6, after V lost 4 bases and J lost 3 bases. The germline V gene encodes CDR1 SQVTM and CDR2 ANQGSEA. CDR3 regions were amplified by Arm-PCR using iRepertoire HTBI primers to build TCR beta libraries. MiXCR, run by TCRdb on the multiplex PCR reads, gives a single entry per CDR3 protein. The top ten hold 12% of the sample, which has about 560,000 distinct CDR3 sequences, about 16% seen once. This sample was also put to use in a study of T cells in Graves' hyperthyroidism and ophthalmopathy.

The sequence was collected from a man aged 18 to 30 with Graves disease. The material sequenced was peripheral blood mononuclear cells (PBMCs), taken at new diagnosis, from a patient treated with antithyroid drugs. The V gene is TRBV29-1, the J gene TRBJ2-7; 7 bases are shared with TRBD2. The DNA for the CDR3 is TGCAGCGTTGTGGCGGGAGTCGGCTACGAGCAGTACTTC. Encoded protein: CSVVAGVGYEQYF.